The next 7 T cell receptor beta chains were all read from a single sample in a study of neurological immune-mediated disorders. The time point: longitudinal time-point 1 (baseline). One entry per CDR3 protein, called by TCRdb with MiXCR from the 5' RACE reads. The table includes some 54,000 distinct CDR3 sequences, over 8.5% detected once. The sequencing input was PBMCs. Every receptor here comes from a male donor with HTLV-1-associated myelopathy (HAM/TSP).

This clonotype was observed many times. This rearrangement joins TRBV6-2 or TRBV6-3 to TRBJ1-5, with TRBD1 identical over 9 bases. The V gene's germline CDR1 is MNHEY and CDR2 SVGEGT. The V segment lost 6 bases and the J segment 5 bases; nucleotides outside the gene matches: 5. The CDR3 consists of 14 residues. The CDR3 region has the DNA TGTGCCAGCAGCGGGACAGGGTTCGATCAGCCCCAGCATTTT. Protein sequence: CASSGTGFDQPQHF.

This clonotype was seen many times. The chain joins TRBV28 to TRBJ2-4, with TRBD1 matching over 10 bases. Trimming removed 6 bases from V and 0 bases from J; junction bases left unmatched: 14. CDR1 and CDR2 (germline): MDHEN, SYDVKM. The CDR3 is made up of 19 amino acids. The CDR3 region has the DNA TGTGCCAGCAGACCGGGACAGGGGACCGACTGGTTAGCCAAAAACATTCAGTACTTC. This encodes CASRPGQGTDWLAKNIQYF.

This clonotype has a count of ten or more. The chain is built from TRBV5-1 and TRBJ1-2; D gene uncertain. CDR3 length: 15 residues. Trimming cost V 1 base and J 3 bases, with 13 bases left between them. CDR1 and CDR2 (germline): SGHRS, YFSETQ. CDR3 sequence reads: CASSLLGFGDYGYTF. The CDR3 coding sequence is TGCGCCAGCAGCTTGCTCGGTTTCGGAGACTATGGCTACACCTTC.

This clonotype showed up many times. CDR3 sequence (DNA): TGCGCCAGCAGCCAAGAATTCAGGGGGTTGAACACTGAAGCTTTCTTT. It translates to CASSQEFRGLNTEAFF. The J gene is TRBJ1-1, the V gene TRBV4-1, with TRBD1 matching over 7 bases. The V gene end was trimmed by 0 bases and the J gene end by 0 bases; junction bases not matched to a gene: 4. Per the germline V gene, CDR1 is MGHRA and CDR2 is YSYEKL. The CDR3 has 16 residues.

This clonotype was observed at least ten times. This chain connects TRBV5-1 to TRBJ2-1, with D perhaps TRBD2 (5 bases). Deletions cut 2 bases from V and 3 bases from J, with 9 bases between. The germline gives CDR1 SGHRS, CDR2 YFSETQ. This CDR3 spans 14 amino acids. The CDR3 DNA is TGCGCCAGCAGCTTAGCGGCCAGCTACAATGAGCAGTTCTTC. Residues: CASSLAASYNEQFF.

This clonotype was observed at least ten times. The V call is TRBV3-1, the J call TRBJ2-5, with a possible D match to TRBD1 (5 bases). CDR1 is LGHDT, CDR2 YNNKEL, per germline (reference sequence). The CDR3 runs 13 residues. V was trimmed by 3 bases and J by 5 bases, leaving 10 bases between them. CDR3 nucleotides: TGTGCCAGCAGCCAGCAGGGTGGGGAGACCCAGTACTTC. The encoded protein is CASSQQGGETQYF.

This clonotype was recorded at least ten times. The chain recombines TRBV4-3 with TRBJ1-2; D is unclear. The V gene's germline CDR1 is LGHNA and CDR2 YSLEER. The ends were cut back, 4 bases at V and 0 bases at J, with 6 bases in the middle. This CDR3 has 13 residues. CDR3 coding DNA: TGCGCCAGCAGCCCGGAAACTAACTATGGCTACACCTTC. Protein product: CASSPETNYGYTF.